This TCR beta chain appears in the sequencing data of a study of cytomegalovirus exposure and HLA in healthy donors. This clone has just one count. As yet, its antigen is unknown. Study-level points and caveats: In an earlier analysis, in 587 donors, most V segments appeared productive either ~87% or ~30% of the time. The authors assumed roughly uniform sequencing depth across donors for presence/absence analyses.

With 60 Vbeta and 13 Jbeta primers, the PCR was carried out. Method: immunoSEQ multiplex PCR; TCRdb's copy keeps in-frame clones and lacks some. Of some 140,000 clones in the sample, roughly four fifths are singletons; the top ten hold approximately 2%. The sequencing sample was made of PBMCs. This TCR was recovered from a man under 40 in good health and CMV-seronegative.

The CDR3 DNA is TGCGCCAGCAGAAGAACGCGGGCCGATACGCAGTATTTT. It encodes CASRRTRADTQYF. The J gene is TRBJ2-3, the V gene TRBV5-1; D may be TRBD2 (5 bases). The CDR3 has 13 residues. CDR1 is SGHRS, CDR2 YFSETQ, per germline. V was trimmed by 5 bases and J by 6 bases, leaving 13 bases between them.